These T cell receptor beta chains were read from a single sample in a study of blood T cell repertoires in COVID-19. Profiled with immunoSEQ multiplex PCR; TCRdb holds only in-frame clones, not every one. The repertoire holds more than 300,000 clones, with 70% to 90% as singletons. Material: peripheral blood. The source of these receptors is a woman aged 30 to 39 with COVID-19, enrolled during active disease. CDR3s include the opening cysteine and the closing phenylalanine or tryptophan. Fields, in order: clone size, J gene, CDR3 length, V gene, D gene, CDR3 DNA, CDR3 protein. A D gene is named only where the DNA matches it firmly. Expanded clones are given a class, and other clones once, few, many or no size at all.

. TRBJ1-6 13 TRBV6-5 . TGTGCCACCACCCAGGGGTATAATTCACCCCTCCACTTT CATTQGYNSPLHF
. TRBJ2-3 16 TRBV19 TRBD2 TGTGCCAGTAGTCCTCTAGCGGGAGATGTCACAGATACGCAGTATTTT CASSPLAGDVTDTQYF
. TRBJ2-1 18 TRBV5-1 TRBD2 TGCGCCAGCAGCCTCCCCGTGACTAGCGGGAGGCACTACAATGAGCAGTTCTTC CASSLPVTSGRHYNEQFF
once TRBJ1-2 14 TRBV6-1 . TGTGCCAGCAGTGAACTACGGGGGGCGAGTGGCTACACCTTC CASSELRGASGYTF
. TRBJ1-3 15 TRBV4-1 . TGCGCCAGCAGCCAAGACAGGTCTTCTGGAAACACCATATATTTT CASSQDRSSGNTIYF
. TRBJ1-6 15 TRBV6-6 . TGTGCCAGCATAGGGACGGGGGGTCAAAATTCACCCCTCCACTTT CASIGTGGQNSPLHF
. TRBJ2-3 14 TRBV29-1 . TGCAGCGTTGCCCGCAGGGGTGGGGCAGATACGCAGTATTTT CSVARRGGADTQYF
. TRBJ2-5 14 TRBV5-6 . TGTGCCAGCAGCTTGGGAACGCGGAGGGAGACCCAGTACTTC CASSLGTRRETQYF
. TRBJ1-5 15 TRBV2 . TGTGCCAGCTCGGGGGGGGGCTATGGCAATCAGCCCCAGCATTTT CASSGGGYGNQPQHF
. TRBJ2-2 15 TRBV19 . TGTGCCAGTAGTATAGTCGGAGGGCCGGGCGGGGAGCTGTTTTTT CASSIVGGPGGELFF
. TRBJ1-4 10 TRBV30 . TGTGCCTGGAGTGCGGGAAAACTGTTTTTT CAWSAGKLFF
. TRBJ2-1 15 TRBV5-4 . TGTGCCAGCAGCTTAGGCGGGCCGGTCTACAATGAGCAGTTCTTC CASSLGGPVYNEQFF
. TRBJ2-1 17 TRBV15 . TGTGCCACCAGCAGTCAGGGAGGATGGAGCTCCTACAATGAGCAGTTCTTC CATSSQGGWSSYNEQFF
. TRBJ2-5 15 TRBV6-4 . TGTGCCAGCAGTGACTCGAAACAGCAACAAGAGACCCAGTACTTC CASSDSKQQQETQYF
. TRBJ2-2 16 TRBV5-4 TRBD1 TGTGCCAGCAGCTTCCCAGACAGGGGAGGCACCGGGGAGCTGTTTTTT CASSFPDRGGTGELFF
. TRBJ2-3 15 TRBV29-1 . TGCAGCGTGGGGCTCTTAGCCTCGGGCACAGATACGCAGTATTTT CSVGLLASGTDTQYF
. TRBJ1-5 16 TRBV7-2 TRBD1 TGTGCCAGCAGCATTATCGGGACAGGGGGAAATCAGCCCCAGCATTTT CASSIIGTGGNQPQHF
. TRBJ2-7 14 TRBV9 . TGTGCCAGCAGCGTGGCCAGGGGCAACTACGAGCAGTACTTC CASSVARGNYEQYF
. TRBJ2-7 16 TRBV6-5 TRBD1 TGTGCCAGCAGTTACTTAGGACAGGGGGCAGCCTACGAGCAGTACTTC CASSYLGQGAAYEQYF
. TRBJ2-3 15 TRBV6-6 . TGTGCCAGCAGTTACTCTGGCCAGGGCCAGGATACGCAGTATTTT CASSYSGQGQDTQYF
few TRBJ2-7 15 TRBV6-5 TRBD2 TGTGCCAGCGGGCCCTTCGCGGGAGCTTCCTACGAGCAGTACTTC CASGPFAGASYEQYF
once TRBJ1-6 19 TRBV7-2 TRBD1 TGTGCCAGCAGCTCCATCACCGGAAATGACAGGGCGGGGAATTCACCCCTCCACTTT CASSSITGNDRAGNSPLHF
few TRBJ2-6 15 TRBV6-5 TRBD1 TGTGCCAGCAGCACCCAGGGGGACGGGGCCAACGTCCTGACTTTC CASSTQGDGANVLTF
. TRBJ1-1 14 TRBV6-2/TRBV6-3 . TGTGCCAGCAGTCAGGATTCCATGAACACTGAAGCTTTCTTT CASSQDSMNTEAFF
. TRBJ2-1 15 TRBV11-2 . TGTGCCAGCAGCTTAGATGGGTTAGCGTACAATGAGCAGTTCTTC CASSLDGLAYNEQFF
. TRBJ1-3 16 TRBV6-1 TRBD1 TGTGCCAGCAGTGAAGCCCTGACAGGGGGTGGAAACACCATATATTTT CASSEALTGGGNTIYF
. TRBJ2-1 13 TRBV30 TRBD1 TGTGCCGCCCAGGGACAGTACTACAATGAGCAGTTCTTC CAAQGQYYNEQFF
. TRBJ1-5 12 TRBV4-3 . TGCGCCAGTACAGGGAACTATCAGCCCCAGCATTTT CASTGNYQPQHF
. TRBJ2-1 16 TRBV19 . TGTGCCAGTAGTATAGAAGTCCGGGATACAAACAATGAGCAGTTCTTC CASSIEVRDTNNEQFF
. TRBJ2-7 13 TRBV6-5 TRBD2 TGTGCCAGCGGGGAGGGAGGCACCTACGAGCAGTACTTC CASGEGGTYEQYF
. TRBJ2-7 14 TRBV28 TRBD1 TGTGCCAGCAGTTTGACCGGGACAGCTTACGAGCAGTACTTC CASSLTGTAYEQYF
. TRBJ1-5 13 TRBV12-3/TRBV12-4 . TGTGCCAGCAGTGGACAGATCAATCAGCCCCAGCATTTT CASSGQINQPQHF
. TRBJ1-1 15 TRBV6-5 TRBD1 TGTGCCAGCAGTTCGGGGACAGGGGGAAACACTGAAGCTTTCTTT CASSSGTGGNTEAFF
. TRBJ2-7 13 TRBV28 . TGTGCCAGCAGCCAGGGGGGAATATGGAGGCAGTACTTC CASSQGGIWRQYF
once TRBJ2-3 17 TRBV4-2 TRBD2 TGTGCCAGCAGCCCTCTAGTGAAGCGGGGCCCCACAGATACGCAGTATTTT CASSPLVKRGPTDTQYF
once TRBJ1-5 15 TRBV28 . TGTGCCAGCAGGACGGATGGGCAGGGGCGGCAGCCCCAGCATTTT CASRTDGQGRQPQHF
once TRBJ2-3 16 TRBV11-2 TRBD2 TGTGCCAGCAGCTTAGACGCGGGACTAGTGACAGATACGCAGTATTTT CASSLDAGLVTDTQYF
. TRBJ2-7 14 TRBV7-2 . TGTGCCAGCAGCTCGCTCGCGAGTGTCTACGAGCAGTACTTC CASSSLASVYEQYF
. TRBJ1-5 13 TRBV7-9 . TGTGCCAGCAGCTACGACAACAATCAGCCCCAGCATTTT CASSYDNNQPQHF
. TRBJ1-2 14 TRBV5-1 TRBD1 TGCGCCAGCAGCTTGTTACAGGGGACGGATGGCTACACCTTC CASSLLQGTDGYTF
. TRBJ2-1 16 TRBV5-4 . TGTGCCAGCAGCTCGAGAGGTAGACGGTCCTACAATGAGCAGTTCTTC CASSSRGRRSYNEQFF
. TRBJ1-4 14 TRBV7-2 . TGTGCCAGCAGCCCCGACAGGTATAATGAAAAACTGTTTTTT CASSPDRYNEKLFF
. TRBJ2-3 14 TRBV27 TRBD1 TGTGCCAGCAGTTTATACAGGGGAGCAGATACGCAGTATTTT CASSLYRGADTQYF
. TRBJ1-2 12 TRBV12-3/TRBV12-4 TRBD1 TGTGCCAGCAAGGCAGGGGGTGGCGGCTACACCTTC CASKAGGGGYTF
few TRBJ1-3 17 TRBV7-2 TRBD1 TGTGCCAGCAGCCCCGGACAGGGCGGGAGCTCTGGAAACACCATATATTTT CASSPGQGGSSGNTIYF
few TRBJ2-2 15 TRBV6-4 TRBD2 TGTGCCAGCAGCCGACTAGCGGGAGTCACCGGGGAGCTGTTTTTT CASSRLAGVTGELFF
. TRBJ2-5 15 TRBV18 TRBD1 TGTGCCAGCTCACGGACAGGGGGCCTTGACGAGACCCAGTACTTC CASSRTGGLDETQYF
. TRBJ2-1 12 TRBV19 . TGTGCCAGTAGTCCCCCACAGAATGAGCAGTTCTTC CASSPPQNEQFF
. TRBJ1-2 14 TRBV28 TRBD1 TGTGCCAGCAGTCGGGCAGGGACAGGGTTTGGCTACACCTTC CASSRAGTGFGYTF
. TRBJ2-7 14 TRBV7-9 . TGTGCCAGCAGCCGAGATTCGCCCGTACGCGAGCAGTACTTC CASSRDSPVREQYF
. TRBJ1-4 15 TRBV11-1 . TGTGCCAGCAGCTTAGCCCCCTTCAGGGGTGAAAAACTGTTTTTT CASSLAPFRGEKLFF
. TRBJ2-2 15 TRBV24-1 TRBD2 TGTGCCACCAGTCAGACTAGCGGGTTTCCGGGGGAGCTGTTTTTT CATSQTSGFPGELFF